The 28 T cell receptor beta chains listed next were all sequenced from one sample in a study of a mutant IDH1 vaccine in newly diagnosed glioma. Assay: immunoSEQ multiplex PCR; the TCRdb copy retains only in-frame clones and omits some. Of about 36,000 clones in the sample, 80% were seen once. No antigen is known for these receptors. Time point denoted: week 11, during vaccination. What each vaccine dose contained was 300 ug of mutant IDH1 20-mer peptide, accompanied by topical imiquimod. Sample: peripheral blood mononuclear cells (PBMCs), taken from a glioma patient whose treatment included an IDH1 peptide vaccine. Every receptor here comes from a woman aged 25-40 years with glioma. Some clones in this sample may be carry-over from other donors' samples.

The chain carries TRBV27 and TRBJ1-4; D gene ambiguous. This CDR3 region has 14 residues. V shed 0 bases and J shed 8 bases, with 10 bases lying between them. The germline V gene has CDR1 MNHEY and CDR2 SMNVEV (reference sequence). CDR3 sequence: CASSLSEVPEKLFF. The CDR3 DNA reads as TGTGCCAGCAGTTTATCGGAGGTCCCCGAAAAACTGTTTTTT.

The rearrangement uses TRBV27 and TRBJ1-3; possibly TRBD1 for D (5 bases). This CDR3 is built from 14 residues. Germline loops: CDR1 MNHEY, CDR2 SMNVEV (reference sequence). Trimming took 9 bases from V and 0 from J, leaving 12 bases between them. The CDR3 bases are TGTGCCAGGGCGGAGGGGCCCTCTGGAAACACCATATATTTT. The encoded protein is CARAEGPSGNTIYF.

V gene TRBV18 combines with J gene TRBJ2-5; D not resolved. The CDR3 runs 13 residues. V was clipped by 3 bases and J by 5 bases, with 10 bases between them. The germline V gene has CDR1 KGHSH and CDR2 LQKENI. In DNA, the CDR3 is TGTGCCAGCTCACCTGATCCGCGGGAGACCCAGTACTTC. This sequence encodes CASSPDPRETQYF. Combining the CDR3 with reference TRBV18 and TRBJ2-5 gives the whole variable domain NAGVMQNPRHLVRRRGQEARLRCSPMKGHSHVYWYRQLPEEGLKFMVYLQKENIIDESGMPKERFSAEFPKEGPSILRIQQVVRGDSAAYFCASSPDPRETQYFGPGTRLLVL.

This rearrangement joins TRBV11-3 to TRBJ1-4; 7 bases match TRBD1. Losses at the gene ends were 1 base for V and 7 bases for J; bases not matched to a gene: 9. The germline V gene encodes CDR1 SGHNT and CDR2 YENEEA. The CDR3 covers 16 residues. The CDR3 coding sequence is TGTGCCAGCAGCTTAGGGGAGACAGGGCGGCGTGAAAAACTGTTTTTT. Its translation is CASSLGETGRREKLFF.

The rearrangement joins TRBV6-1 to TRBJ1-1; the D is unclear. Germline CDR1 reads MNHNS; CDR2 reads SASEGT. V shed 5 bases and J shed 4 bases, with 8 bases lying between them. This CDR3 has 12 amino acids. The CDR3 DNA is TGTGCCAGCAGTCCATTAGGCACTGAAGCTTTCTTT. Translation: CASSPLGTEAFF.

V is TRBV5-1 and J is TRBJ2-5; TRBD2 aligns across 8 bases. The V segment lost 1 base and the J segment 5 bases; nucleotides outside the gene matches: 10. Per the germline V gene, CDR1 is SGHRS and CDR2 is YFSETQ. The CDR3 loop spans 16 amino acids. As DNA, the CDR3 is TGCGCCAGCAGCTTGTCCCTTAGACGGGAGGGGGAGACCCAGTACTTC. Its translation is CASSLSLRREGETQYF.

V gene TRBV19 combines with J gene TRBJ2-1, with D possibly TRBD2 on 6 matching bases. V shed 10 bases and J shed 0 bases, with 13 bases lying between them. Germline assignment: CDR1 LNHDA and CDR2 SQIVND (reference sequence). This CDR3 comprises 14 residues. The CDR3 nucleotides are TGTGCCACCGGGACTTACAGCTCCTACAATGAGCAGTTCTTC. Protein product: CATGTYSSYNEQFF.

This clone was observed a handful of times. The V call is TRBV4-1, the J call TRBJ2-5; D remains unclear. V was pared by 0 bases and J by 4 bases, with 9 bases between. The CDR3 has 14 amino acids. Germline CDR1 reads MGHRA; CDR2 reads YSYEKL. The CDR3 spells CASSQDPRRETQYF. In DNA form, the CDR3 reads TGCGCCAGCAGCCAAGATCCCAGGCGAGAGACCCAGTACTTC.

The CDR3 loop reads CASSRGGAQHF. The CDR3 DNA follows: TGTGCCAGTAGCAGGGGGGGGGCCCAGCATTTT. The chain uses TRBV19 and TRBJ1-5, with TRBD1 matching over 7 bases. Germline-derived CDR1 and CDR2 are LNHDA and SQIVND (reference sequence). Trimming at V came to 6 bases and at J to 11 bases, leaving 4 bases not matched to a gene. The CDR3 is 11 residues long.

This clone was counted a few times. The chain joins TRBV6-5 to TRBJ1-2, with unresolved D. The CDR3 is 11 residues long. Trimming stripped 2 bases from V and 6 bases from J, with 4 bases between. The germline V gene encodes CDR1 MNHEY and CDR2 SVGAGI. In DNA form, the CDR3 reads TGTGCCAGCAGTTACGGCAATGGCTACACCTTC. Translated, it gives CASSYGNGYTF.

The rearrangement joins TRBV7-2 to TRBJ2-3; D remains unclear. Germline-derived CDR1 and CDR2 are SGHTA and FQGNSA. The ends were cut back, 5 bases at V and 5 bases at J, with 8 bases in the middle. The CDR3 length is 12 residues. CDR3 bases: TGTGCCAGCAGCCCCCGCGGAGATACGCAGTATTTT. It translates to CASSPRGDTQYF.

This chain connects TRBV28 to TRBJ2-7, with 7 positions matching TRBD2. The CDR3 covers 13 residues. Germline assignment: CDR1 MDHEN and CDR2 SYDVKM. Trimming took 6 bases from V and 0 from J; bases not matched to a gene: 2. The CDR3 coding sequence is TGTGCCAGCAGAGCGGGATCCTCCTACGAGCAGTACTTC. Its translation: CASRAGSSYEQYF.

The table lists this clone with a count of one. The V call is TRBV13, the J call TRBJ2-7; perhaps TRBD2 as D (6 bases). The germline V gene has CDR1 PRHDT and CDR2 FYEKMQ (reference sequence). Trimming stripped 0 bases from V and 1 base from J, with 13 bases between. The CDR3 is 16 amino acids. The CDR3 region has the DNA TGTGCCAGCAGCTTAGGCCGGGGGTCAGGGTCCTACGAGCAGTACTTC. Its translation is CASSLGRGSGSYEQYF.

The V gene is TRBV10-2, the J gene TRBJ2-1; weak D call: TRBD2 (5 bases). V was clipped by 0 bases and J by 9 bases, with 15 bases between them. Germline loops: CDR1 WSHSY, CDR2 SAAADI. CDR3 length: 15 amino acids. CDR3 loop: CASSESRVASSEQFF. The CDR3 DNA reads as TGCGCCAGCAGTGAGTCGCGGGTAGCTTCCAGTGAGCAGTTCTTC.

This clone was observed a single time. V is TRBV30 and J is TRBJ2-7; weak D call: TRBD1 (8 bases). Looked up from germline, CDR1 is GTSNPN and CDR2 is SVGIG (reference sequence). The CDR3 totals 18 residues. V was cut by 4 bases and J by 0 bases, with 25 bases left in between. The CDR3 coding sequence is TGTGCCTGGATTTTGACAGGGGCTAGCGGATGCTTCTCCTACGAGCAGTACTTC. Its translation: CAWILTGASGCFSYEQYF.

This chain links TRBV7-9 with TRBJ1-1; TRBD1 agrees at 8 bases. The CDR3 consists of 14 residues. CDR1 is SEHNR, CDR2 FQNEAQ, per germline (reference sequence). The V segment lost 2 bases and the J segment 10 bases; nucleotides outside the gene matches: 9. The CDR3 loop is CASSLTGTGGTAFF. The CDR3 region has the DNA TGTGCCAGCAGCTTAACCGGGACAGGAGGAACAGCTTTCTTT. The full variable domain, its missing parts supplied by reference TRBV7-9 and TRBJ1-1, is DTGVSQNPRHKITKRGQNVTFRCDPISEHNRLYWYRQTLGQGPEFLTYFQNEAQLEKSRLLSDRFSAERPKGSFSTLEIQRTEQGDSAMYLCASSLTGTGGTAFFGQGTRLTVV.

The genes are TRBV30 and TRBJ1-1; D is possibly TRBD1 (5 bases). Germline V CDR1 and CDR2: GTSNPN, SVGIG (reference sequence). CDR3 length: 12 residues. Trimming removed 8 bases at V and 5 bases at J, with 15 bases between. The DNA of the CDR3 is TGTGCCGTCGACGGGGGGAGGACTGAAGCTTTCTTT. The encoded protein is CAVDGGRTEAFF.

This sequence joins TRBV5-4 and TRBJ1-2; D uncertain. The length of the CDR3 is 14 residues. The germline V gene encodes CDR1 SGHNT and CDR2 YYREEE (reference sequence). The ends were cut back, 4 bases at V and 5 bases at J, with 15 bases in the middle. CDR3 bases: TGTGCCAGCAGCGGCCGAGGATCCGGGTATGGCTACACCTTC. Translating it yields CASSGRGSGYGYTF.

CDR3 DNA sequence: TGTGCCAGCAGTCTCTCGGGGAGCGGGGAGCTGTTTTTT. Protein: CASSLSGSGELFF. This chain connects TRBV6-4 to TRBJ2-2, with D perhaps TRBD2 (5 bases). Germline V gene data show CDR1 as MRHNA and CDR2 as SNTAGT. The CDR3 has 13 residues. Between the trimmed V and J ends, which lost 5 bases and 7 bases, there was a span of 11 bases.

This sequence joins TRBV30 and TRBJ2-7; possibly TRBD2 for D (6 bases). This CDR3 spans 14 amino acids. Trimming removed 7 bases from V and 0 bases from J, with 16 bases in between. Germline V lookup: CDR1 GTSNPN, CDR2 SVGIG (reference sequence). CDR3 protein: CASKGGKDSYEQYF. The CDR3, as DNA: TGTGCCTCAAAGGGCGGGAAAGACTCCTACGAGCAGTACTTC.

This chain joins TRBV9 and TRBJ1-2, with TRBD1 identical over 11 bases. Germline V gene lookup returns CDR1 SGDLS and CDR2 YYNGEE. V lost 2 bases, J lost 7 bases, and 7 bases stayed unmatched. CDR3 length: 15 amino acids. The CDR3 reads CASSVGTGGGGGYTF. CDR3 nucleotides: TGTGCCAGCAGCGTGGGGACAGGGGGGGGAGGTGGCTACACCTTC.

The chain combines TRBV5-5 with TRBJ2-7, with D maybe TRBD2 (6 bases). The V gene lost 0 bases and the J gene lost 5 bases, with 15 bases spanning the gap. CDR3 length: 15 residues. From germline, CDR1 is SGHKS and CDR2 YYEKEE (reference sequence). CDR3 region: CASSLGRGGKDEQYF. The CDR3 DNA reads TGTGCCAGCAGCTTGGGACGGGGAGGTAAGGACGAGCAGTACTTC.

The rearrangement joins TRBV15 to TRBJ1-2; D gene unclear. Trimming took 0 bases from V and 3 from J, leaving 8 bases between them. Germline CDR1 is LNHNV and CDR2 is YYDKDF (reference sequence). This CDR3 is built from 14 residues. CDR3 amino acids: CATSREGTDYGYTF. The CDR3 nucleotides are TGTGCCACCAGCAGAGAGGGCACCGACTATGGCTACACCTTC.

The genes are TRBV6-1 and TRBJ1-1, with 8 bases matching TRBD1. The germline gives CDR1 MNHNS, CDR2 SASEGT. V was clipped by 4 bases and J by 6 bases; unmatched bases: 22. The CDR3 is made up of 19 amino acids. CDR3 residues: CASSAYGQGGRANQAEAFF. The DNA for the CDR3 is TGTGCCAGCAGTGCCTACGGACAGGGTGGGAGGGCAAATCAAGCTGAAGCTTTCTTT.

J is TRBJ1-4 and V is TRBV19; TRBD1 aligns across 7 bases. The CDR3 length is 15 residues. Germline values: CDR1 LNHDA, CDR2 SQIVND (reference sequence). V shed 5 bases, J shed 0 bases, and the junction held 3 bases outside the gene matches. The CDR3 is CASSVGTATNEKLFF. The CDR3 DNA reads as TGTGCCAGTAGTGTCGGGACAGCAACTAATGAAAAACTGTTTTTT.

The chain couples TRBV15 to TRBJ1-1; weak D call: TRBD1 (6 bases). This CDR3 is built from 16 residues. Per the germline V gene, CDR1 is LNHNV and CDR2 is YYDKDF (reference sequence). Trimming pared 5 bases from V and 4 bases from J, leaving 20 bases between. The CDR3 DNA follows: TGTGCCACCAGCTATCCCTCCACAGGGAGGTCCACTGAAGCTTTCTTT. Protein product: CATSYPSTGRSTEAFF.

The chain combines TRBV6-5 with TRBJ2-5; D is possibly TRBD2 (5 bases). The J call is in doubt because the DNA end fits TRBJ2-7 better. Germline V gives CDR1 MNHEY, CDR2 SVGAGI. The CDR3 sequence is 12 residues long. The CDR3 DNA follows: TGTGCCAGCAGCACCGGGATCTACGAGCAGTACTTC. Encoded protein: CASSTGIYEQYF.

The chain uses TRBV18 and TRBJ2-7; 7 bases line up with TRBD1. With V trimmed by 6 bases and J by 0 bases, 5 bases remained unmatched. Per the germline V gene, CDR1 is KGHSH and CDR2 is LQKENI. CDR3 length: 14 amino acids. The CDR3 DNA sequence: TGTGCCAGCTCCCCCGGGGACAGCTCCTACGAGCAGTACTTC. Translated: CASSPGDSSYEQYF.